Included here is one T cell receptor beta chain sequence, with context. The target antigen is unknown. Overlapping HIV-1 Gag 15-mer peptides at 0.85 to 1 ug per peptide per mL were used. CD40L/CD69 double-negative CD45RO-high memory CD4+ T cells were collected. CD8-depleted PBMCs were stimulated 15 to 20 hours with anti-CD28/CD49d costimulation, CD40-blocking antibody and enfuvirtide. This specimen belongs to a study of persistence of HIV-infected CD4 T cells. Across the whole study: A median of about 8 years of suppressive ART preceded sampling. Findings and caveats of the study: TCRbeta richness was lower in CMV- and Gag-responding cells than in anti-CD3/anti-CD28-responding cells.

The immunoSEQ assay was version 4, run in survey mode. Genomic DNA was diluted to 7.5 to 10 ng/uL, up to about 1 ug per sample. The repertoire was sequenced with immunoSEQ multiplex PCR; TCRdb's copy has only in-frame clones and lacks some. The repertoire holds over 40,000 clones, around three quarters seen once, with around 14% in the top ten. The CDR3 has 17 amino acids. V lost 5 bases, J lost 5 bases, and 12 bases stayed unmatched. CDR1 and CDR2 from the germline V gene are SGHTA and FQGNSA. The sequence derives from an adult man with HIV who was CMV-seropositive. The input for sequencing was CD4+ T cells sorted from PBMCs after approximately 19-hour stimulation, taken from a patient who received antiretroviral therapy. The chain uses TRBV7-2 and TRBJ1-5, with 10 bases fitting TRBD1. Here the CDR3 reads CASSRNMPGTGDQPQHF. DNA of the CDR3: TGTGCCAGCAGCCGCAACATGCCCGGGACAGGGGATCAGCCCCAGCATTTT.